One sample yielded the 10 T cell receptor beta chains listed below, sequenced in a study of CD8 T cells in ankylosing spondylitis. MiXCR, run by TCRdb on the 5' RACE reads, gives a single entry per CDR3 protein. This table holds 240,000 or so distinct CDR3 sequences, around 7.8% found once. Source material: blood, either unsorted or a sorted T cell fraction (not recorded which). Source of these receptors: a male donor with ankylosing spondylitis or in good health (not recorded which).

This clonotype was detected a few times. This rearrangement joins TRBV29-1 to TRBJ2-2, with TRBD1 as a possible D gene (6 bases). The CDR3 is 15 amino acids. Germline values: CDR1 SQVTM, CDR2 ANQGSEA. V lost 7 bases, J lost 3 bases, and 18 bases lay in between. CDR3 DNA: TGCAGCGCCAAAGGGGGAAAGGGGGACACCGGGGAGCTGTTTTTT. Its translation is CSAKGGKGDTGELFF.

The CDR3 sequence is CASSYLETIYNEQFF. The CDR3 DNA follows: TGTGCCAGCAGTTATCTCGAGACCATCTACAATGAGCAGTTCTTC. J is TRBJ2-1 and V is TRBV6-5; unclear D gene. The CDR3 contains 15 residues. Germline CDR1 reads MNHEY; CDR2 reads SVGAGI. V lost 3 bases and J lost 3, with 12 bases in between.

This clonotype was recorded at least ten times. CDR3 sequence reads: CSAGPQGWGETQYF. The CDR3 nucleotides are TGCAGTGCTGGGCCCCAGGGGTGGGGGGAGACCCAGTACTTC. V usage is TRBV20-1 and J usage is TRBJ2-5; tentative D call: TRBD1 (6 bases). V lost 5 bases to trimming and J lost 5 bases, with 18 bases between them. CDR1 is DFQATT, CDR2 SNEGSKA, per germline (reference sequence). CDR3 length equals 14 residues.

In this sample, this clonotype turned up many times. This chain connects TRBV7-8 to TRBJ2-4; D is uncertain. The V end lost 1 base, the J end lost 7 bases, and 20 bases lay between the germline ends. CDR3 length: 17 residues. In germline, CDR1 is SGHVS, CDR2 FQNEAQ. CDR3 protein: CASSLEAGAGLGNIQYF. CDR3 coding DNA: TGTGCCAGCAGCTTAGAGGCCGGCGCCGGTTTAGGGAACATTCAGTACTTC.

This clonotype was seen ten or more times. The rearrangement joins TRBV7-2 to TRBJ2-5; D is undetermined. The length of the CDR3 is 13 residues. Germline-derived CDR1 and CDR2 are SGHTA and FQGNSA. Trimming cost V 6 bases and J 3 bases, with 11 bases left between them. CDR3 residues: CASRPRAEETQYF. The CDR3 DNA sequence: TGTGCCAGCAGACCAAGGGCGGAAGAGACCCAGTACTTC.

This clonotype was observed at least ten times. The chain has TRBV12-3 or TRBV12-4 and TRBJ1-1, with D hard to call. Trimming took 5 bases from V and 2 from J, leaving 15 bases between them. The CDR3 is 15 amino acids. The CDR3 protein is CASSLQSVTNTEAFF. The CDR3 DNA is TGTGCCAGCAGTCTGCAGTCAGTTACTAACACTGAAGCTTTCTTT.

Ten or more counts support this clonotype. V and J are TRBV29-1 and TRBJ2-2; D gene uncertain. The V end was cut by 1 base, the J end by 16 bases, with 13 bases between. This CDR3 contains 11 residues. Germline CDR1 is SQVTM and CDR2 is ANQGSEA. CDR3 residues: CSVEVSTEAFF. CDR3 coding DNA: TGCAGCGTTGAAGTATCAACCGAGGCGTTTTTT.

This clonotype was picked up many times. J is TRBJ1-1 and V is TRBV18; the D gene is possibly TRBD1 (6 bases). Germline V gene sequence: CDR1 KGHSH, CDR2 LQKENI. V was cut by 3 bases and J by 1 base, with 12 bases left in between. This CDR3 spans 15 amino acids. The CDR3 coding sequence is TGTGCCAGCTCACCGTGGGGGCTCGGGAACACTGAAGCTTTCTTT. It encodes CASSPWGLGNTEAFF. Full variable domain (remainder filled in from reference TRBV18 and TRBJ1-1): NAGVMQNPRHLVRRRGQEARLRCSPMKGHSHVYWYRQLPEEGLKFMVYLQKENIIDESGMPKERFSAEFPKEGPSILRIQQVVRGDSAAYFCASSPWGLGNTEAFFGQGTRLTVV.

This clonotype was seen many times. In DNA, the CDR3 is TGCAGTGCTAGAACCGGGACTAGCGAAGAGACCCAGTACTTC. Its protein is CSARTGTSEETQYF. This sequence joins TRBV20-1 and TRBJ2-5; 10 bases agree with TRBD2. Trimming cost V 2 bases and J 3 bases; bases outside gene matches: 3. Germline loops: CDR1 DFQATT, CDR2 SNEGSKA (reference sequence). This CDR3 comprises 14 residues.

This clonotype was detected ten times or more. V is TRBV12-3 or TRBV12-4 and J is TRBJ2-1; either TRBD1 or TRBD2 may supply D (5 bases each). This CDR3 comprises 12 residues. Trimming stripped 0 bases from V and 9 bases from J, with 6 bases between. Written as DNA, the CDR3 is TGTGCCAGCAGTTTAGCGGGACGTGAGCAGTTCTTC. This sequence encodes CASSLAGREQFF.